These 24 T cell receptor beta chains came from one sample sequenced in a study of blood T cell repertoires in COVID-19. This table comes from immunoSEQ multiplex PCR, and its TCRdb copy is limited to in-frame clones, with some not included. The sample shows approximately 160,000 clones, roughly 81% of them seen only once. Sequencing input: peripheral blood. These TCRs come from a woman aged 55-75 years with COVID-19, enrolled during active disease.

This clone occurred once. The rearrangement joins TRBV12-5 to TRBJ1-6; 7 nucleotides match TRBD1. This CDR3 is built from 16 residues. With 0 bases clipped from V and 10 bases from J, the junction kept 9 bases outside the gene matches. The V gene's germline CDR1 is LGHNT and CDR2 FRNRAP. Here the CDR3 DNA reads TGTGCTAGTGGTTTGGTACTGCGACAGGGAAGCTCACCCCTCCACTTT. As protein: CASGLVLRQGSSPLHF.

This clone was counted a few times. The chain combines TRBV2 with TRBJ2-3; D is unclear. There are 15 residues in the CDR3. CDR1 SNHLY and CDR2 FYNNEI come from the germline V gene. Trimming cost V 4 bases and J 1 base, with 12 bases left between them. The CDR3, as DNA: TGTGCCAGCAGTGCCGACGAACGGGGCACAGATACGCAGTATTTT. It codes for CASSADERGTDTQYF.

This chain links TRBV19 with TRBJ1-2, with TRBD1 matching over 7 bases. V was clipped by 6 bases and J by 2 bases; unmatched bases: 3. CDR3 size: 13 residues. Germline CDR1 LNHDA, CDR2 SQIVND (reference sequence). This chain's CDR3 is CASRPGQNYGYTF. CDR3 nucleotide sequence: TGTGCCAGTAGGCCGGGACAGAACTATGGCTACACCTTC.

The chain couples TRBV6-5 to TRBJ1-4, with 7 positions matching TRBD1. V dropped 6 bases and J dropped 7; count of bases not matched to a gene: 5. Looked up from germline, CDR1 is MNHEY and CDR2 is SVGAGI. The CDR3 is 13 residues long. The CDR3 loop reads CASRTGWGEKLFF. DNA for the CDR3: TGTGCCAGCAGGACAGGGTGGGGTGAAAAACTGTTTTTT.

This clone occurred many times. The rearrangement links TRBV9 to TRBJ1-2, with D possibly matching TRBD1 (6 bases). The ends were cut back, 0 bases at V and 0 bases at J, with 15 bases in the middle. The CDR3 is 17 amino acids. The germline V gene has CDR1 SGDLS and CDR2 YYNGEE. As DNA, the CDR3 is TGTGCCAGCAGCGTAGGGACAGAAGCAGGACCTAACTATGGCTACACCTTC. It codes for CASSVGTEAGPNYGYTF.

The V and J genes are TRBV7-9 and TRBJ1-1; the match to TRBD1 covers 8 bases. The CDR3 spans 15 residues. V gave up 3 bases and J gave up 3 bases; unmatched junction bases: 6. From germline, CDR1 is SEHNR and CDR2 FQNEAQ (reference sequence). This chain's CDR3 is CASSLRDRGHTEAFF. DNA of the CDR3: TGTGCCAGCAGCTTGCGTGACAGGGGTCACACTGAAGCTTTCTTT. The full variable domain, with the rest looked up from reference TRBV7-9 and TRBJ1-1, is DTGVSQNPRHKITKRGQNVTFRCDPISEHNRLYWYRQTLGQGPEFLTYFQNEAQLEKSRLLSDRFSAERPKGSFSTLEIQRTEQGDSAMYLCASSLRDRGHTEAFFGQGTRLTVV.

This chain connects TRBV11-3 to TRBJ2-1; TRBD2 agrees at 10 bases. With V trimmed by 5 bases and J by 7 bases, 8 bases remained unmatched. Germline V lookup: CDR1 SGHNT, CDR2 YENEEA. The CDR3 totals 15 residues. The CDR3 DNA is TGTGCCAGCAGCGGGGGGCTAGCGGGAGTTAATGAGCAGTTCTTC. Translation: CASSGGLAGVNEQFF.

The V call is TRBV6-6, the J call TRBJ1-5; D perhaps matches TRBD1 (5 bases). Per germline, CDR1 MNHNY and CDR2 SVGAGI (reference sequence). Trimming took off 7 bases at V and 2 bases at J, with 15 bases between the two ends. CDR3 length: 15 residues. The CDR3 DNA is TGTGCCAGCACCTCGGAGGGGAGAGGCAATCAGCCCCAGCATTTT. Protein: CASTSEGRGNQPQHF.

This sequence joins TRBV19 and TRBJ1-5; D gene uncertain. Germline V gives CDR1 LNHDA, CDR2 SQIVND (reference sequence). Between the trimmed V and J ends, which lost 3 bases and 0 bases, there was a span of 9 bases. The CDR3 runs 15 residues. The CDR3 region is CASSISSYSNQPQHF. The CDR3 region has the DNA TGTGCCAGTAGTATCTCCAGTTATAGCAATCAGCCCCAGCATTTT.

Concerning this clone: Germline is not matched at one junction end, which may reflect a read error. This chain connects TRBV7-7 to TRBJ2-5; maybe TRBD2 (5 bases). The CDR3 extends over 15 amino acids. The germline gives CDR1 SSHAT, CDR2 FNYEAQ (reference sequence). CDR3: CASSLLGSLQETQYF. CDR3 coding DNA: TGTGCTAGCAGCTTACTAGGGAGCCTACAAGAGACCCAGTACTTC.

The CDR3 DNA reads TGCGCCAGCAGCTTGGTCGCAGGGTTGAACACTGAAGCTTTCTTT. Its protein is CASSLVAGLNTEAFF. The chain joins TRBV5-1 to TRBJ1-1; a possible D gene is TRBD1 (5 bases). Germline V lookup: CDR1 SGHRS, CDR2 YFSETQ. Trimming removed 0 bases from V and 0 bases from J, with 9 bases in between. The CDR3 extends over 15 amino acids.

This chain connects TRBV6-1 to TRBJ2-3, with 9 positions matching TRBD2. V lost 0 bases to trimming and J lost 1 base; unmatched junction nucleotides: 2. CDR1 MNHNS and CDR2 SASEGT come from the germline V gene. This CDR3 region has 16 residues. The CDR3 loop reads CASSEAQRGGTDTQYF. DNA for the CDR3: TGTGCCAGCAGTGAAGCTCAGCGGGGGGGCACAGATACGCAGTATTTT.

The rearrangement uses TRBV7-8 and TRBJ1-1; no clear D. CDR3 size: 13 residues. Germline assignment: CDR1 SGHVS and CDR2 FQNEAQ. V lost 2 bases and J 0 bases, leaving 4 bases between the germline ends. CDR3 region: CASSLRMNTEAFF. For the CDR3, the DNA is TGTGCCAGCAGCTTACGTATGAACACTGAAGCTTTCTTT.

V is TRBV7-2 and J is TRBJ2-2; TRBD1 matches 8 bases. The CDR3 sequence is 15 residues long. V shed 2 bases, J shed 6 bases, and the junction held 5 bases outside the gene matches. Looked up from germline, CDR1 is SGHTA and CDR2 is FQGNSA. The CDR3: CASSLYTGGPGELFF. CDR3 nucleotide sequence: TGTGCCAGCAGCTTATACACAGGGGGTCCCGGGGAGCTGTTTTTT.

The chain is built from TRBV12-2 and TRBJ2-7; TRBD1, as called in the table, went unchecked against the DNA. TRBV12-2 is recorded as a pseudogene. The CDR3 sequence is 13 residues long. CDR3: CASRRPARYEQYV. As DNA, the CDR3 is TGTGCAAGTCGCCGGCCGGCCAGGTACGAGCAGTACGTC.

The V call is TRBV5-4, the J call TRBJ1-2, with a tentative D call TRBD1 (6 bases). The CDR3 totals 13 residues. Trimming took 4 bases from V and 7 from J, leaving 14 bases between them. Per germline, CDR1 SGHNT and CDR2 YYREEE (reference sequence). This CDR3 reads CASSMSQGRGYTF. The CDR3 DNA is TGTGCCAGCAGCATGTCACAGGGACGTGGCTACACCTTC. The complete variable domain, with remaining parts taken from reference TRBV5-4 and TRBJ1-2, reads ETGVTQSPTHLIKTRGQQVTLRCSSQSGHNTVSWYQQALGQGPQFIFQYYREEENGRGNFPPRFSGLQFPNYSSELNVNALELDDSALYLCASSMSQGRGYTFGSGTRLTVV.

This clone was counted once. The chain couples TRBV18 to TRBJ1-2; 7 bases are a match to TRBD1. The CDR3 extends over 16 amino acids. With 2 bases clipped from V and 0 bases from J, the junction kept 6 bases outside the gene matches. The germline V gene has CDR1 KGHSH and CDR2 LQKENI. CDR3 sequence: CASSPGIQGANYGYTF. The CDR3 bases are TGTGCCAGCTCACCAGGTATTCAGGGGGCTAACTATGGCTACACCTTC.

This clone was detected only a few times. The rearrangement links TRBV9 to TRBJ2-3; 8 bases fit TRBD1. Germline CDR1 and CDR2: SGDLS and YYNGEE. The V gene end was trimmed by 4 bases and the J gene end by 1 base; junction bases not matched to a gene: 8. The CDR3 spans 16 residues. The CDR3 is CASSSTGTGGTDTQYF. The DNA of the CDR3 is TGTGCCAGCAGCTCAACGGGGACAGGAGGCACAGATACGCAGTATTTT. The entire variable domain, with the rest obtained from reference TRBV9 and TRBJ2-3, is as follows: DSGVTQTPKHLITATGQRVTLRCSPRSGDLSVYWYQQSLDQGLQFLIQYYNGEERAKGNILERFSAQQFPDLHSELNLSSLELGDSALYFCASSSTGTGGTDTQYFGPGTRLTVL.

The rearrangement uses TRBV27 and TRBJ1-2; 9 bases agree with TRBD1. Per the germline V gene, CDR1 is MNHEY and CDR2 is SMNVEV (reference sequence). J was trimmed by 2 bases and V by 6 bases; bases with no gene match: 1. The CDR3 covers 13 residues. CDR3 in DNA: TGTGCCAGCAGGGGGACAGGGAACTATGGCTACACCTTC. Translation gives CASRGTGNYGYTF.

The rearrangement uses TRBV27 and TRBJ1-1, with no clear D. The CDR3 runs 13 residues. The germline V and J ends were trimmed by 0 bases and 7 bases, with 9 bases remaining between them. In germline, CDR1 is MNHEY, CDR2 SMNVEV (reference sequence). CDR3 region: CASSLSTGVEAFF. DNA for the CDR3: TGTGCCAGCAGTTTATCGACGGGAGTTGAAGCTTTCTTT.

The chain links TRBV18 to TRBJ1-4, with no clear D. Trimming removed 3 bases from V and 0 bases from J, with 11 bases in between. CDR3 length equals 16 residues. CDR1 and CDR2 (germline): KGHSH, LQKENI. The CDR3 sequence: CASSPRTASTNEKLFF. The CDR3, as DNA: TGTGCCAGCTCACCCCGGACTGCTTCAACTAATGAAAAACTGTTTTTT.

With respect to this clone: A read error may be the cause here, since a much bigger clone is one base away. V is TRBV9 and J is TRBJ1-1; unclear D gene. Germline assignment: CDR1 SGDLS and CDR2 YYNGEE. The CDR3 is made up of 18 amino acids. In nucleotides, the CDR3 is TGTACCAGCAGCGTAGATTGGACGACGGGAGCTAGAACCACTGAAGCTTTCTTT. Translating gives CTSSVDWTTGARTTEAFF.

As for this clone: Germline and junction disagree at one end, which may indicate a read error. This chain connects TRBV5-4 to TRBJ1-6; 10 bases are a match to TRBD1. Germline CDR1 is SGHNT and CDR2 is YYREEE (reference sequence). This CDR3 region has 15 residues. The CDR3 nucleotides read TGTGCCAGCAGCTTGGTGGACAGGGGGGATTCTCCCCTCCACTTT. This encodes CASSLVDRGDSPLHF.

The chain combines TRBV6-5 with TRBJ1-6; 7 positions agree with TRBD1. V lost 5 bases, J lost 7 bases, and 8 bases stayed unmatched. In germline, CDR1 is MNHEY, CDR2 SVGAGI. This CDR3 has 15 residues. This chain's CDR3 is CASSNQGDLNSPLHF. CDR3 coding DNA: TGTGCCAGCAGTAACCAGGGGGACCTCAATTCACCCCTCCACTTT.